This entry lists 25 T cell receptor beta chains sequenced from one sample in a study of cytomegalovirus exposure and HLA in healthy donors. The PCR ran on 60 Vbeta and 13 Jbeta primers. Repertoires were generated with immunoSEQ multiplex PCR, while TCRdb's copy carries only in-frame clones and drops some. This sample has about 190,000 clones, with more than 70% found just once. The sequenced material came from PBMCs. The receptors here all came from a man aged 25-40 years in good health and CMV-seropositive.

This clone showed up just a few times. The gene calls are TRBV11-2 and TRBJ2-2; the match to TRBD2 covers 8 bases. This CDR3 spans 16 amino acids. CDR1 and CDR2 (germline): SGHAT, FQNNGV. The ends lost 4 bases at V and 0 bases at J; junction bases unmatched: 4. The CDR3 DNA follows: TGTGCCAGCAGCTCTAGCGGGCCGGCGAACACCGGGGAGCTGTTTTTT. This sequence encodes CASSSSGPANTGELFF.

There are a few counts of this clone. V gene TRBV30 combines with J gene TRBJ2-5, with D perhaps matching TRBD2 (6 bases). CDR3 size: 14 residues. Deletions cut 5 bases from V and 3 bases from J, with 16 bases between. In germline, CDR1 is GTSNPN, CDR2 SVGIG (reference sequence). This CDR3 is CAWGSGRGKETQYF. The DNA for the CDR3 is TGTGCCTGGGGGTCAGGGCGGGGCAAAGAGACCCAGTACTTC.

The rearrangement links TRBV7-8 to TRBJ2-3; TRBD2 might be the D (6 bases). V was shortened by 1 base and J by 0 bases, with 17 bases between the two germline ends. Germline values: CDR1 SGHVS, CDR2 FQNEAQ. There are 18 residues in the CDR3. CDR3 region: CASSLGTLLAYSTDTQYF. The CDR3 DNA reads as TGTGCCAGCAGCTTAGGGACACTCCTAGCGTATAGCACAGATACGCAGTATTTT.

V is TRBV10-3 and J is TRBJ2-5; 10 nucleotides match TRBD2. The V gene's germline CDR1 is ENHRY and CDR2 SYGVKD. CDR3 length equals 15 residues. J gave up 3 bases and V 4 bases, and 5 bases lay outside the gene matches. This CDR3 reads CAISAKRGGKETQYF. The CDR3, as DNA: TGTGCCATCAGTGCTAAGCGGGGGGGGAAAGAGACCCAGTACTTC.

The CDR3 spells CASSLTGARNTEAFF. The CDR3 DNA reads as TGTGCCAGCAGCCTGACAGGGGCGCGGAACACTGAAGCTTTCTTT. The V call is TRBV7-2, the J call TRBJ1-1; 8 bases fit TRBD1. The CDR3 spans 15 residues. Germline V gives CDR1 SGHTA, CDR2 FQGNSA. V shed 5 bases and J 1 base; nucleotides not matched to a gene: 6.

This chain connects TRBV5-6 to TRBJ1-6; the D gene is possibly TRBD1 (6 bases). The CDR3 is 15 amino acids. Trimming shortened V by 4 bases and J by 4 bases, and 12 bases separated the two germline ends. Per the germline V gene, CDR1 is SGHDT and CDR2 is YYEEEE. DNA for the CDR3: TGTGCCAGCAGCAACGGACAGCAATATAATTCACCCCTCCACTTT. Translation gives CASSNGQQYNSPLHF.

Here the CDR3 reads CASSVETGSYEQYF. The DNA for the CDR3 is TGTGCCAGCAGCGTGGAGACAGGGAGCTACGAGCAGTACTTC. The rearrangement uses TRBV9 and TRBJ2-7; TRBD1 matches at 7 bases. V lost 2 bases, J lost 3 bases, and 5 bases stayed unmatched. CDR1 SGDLS and CDR2 YYNGEE come from the germline V gene. The CDR3 covers 14 residues.

The rearrangement uses TRBV7-9 and TRBJ1-5; D gene uncertain. Germline assignment: CDR1 SEHNR and CDR2 FQNEAQ (reference sequence). The CDR3 length is 15 residues. With 0 bases removed from V and 0 bases from J, the gap between germline ends came to 6 bases. CDR3 protein: CASSLATGSNQPQHF. CDR3 DNA: TGTGCCAGCAGCTTAGCTACCGGTAGCAATCAGCCCCAGCATTTT. Together with reference TRBV7-9 and TRBJ1-5, the CDR3 gives the full variable domain: DTGVSQNPRHKITKRGQNVTFRCDPISEHNRLYWYRQTLGQGPEFLTYFQNEAQLEKSRLLSDRFSAERPKGSFSTLEIQRTEQGDSAMYLCASSLATGSNQPQHFGDGTRLSIL.

Only a few counts were recorded for this clone. V and J are TRBV5-4 and TRBJ1-3; a possible D gene is TRBD1 (6 bases). Looked up from germline, CDR1 is SGHNT and CDR2 is YYREEE (reference sequence). The V end lost 4 bases, the J end lost 6 bases, and 17 bases lay between the germline ends. The CDR3 loop spans 15 amino acids. The CDR3 DNA reads TGTGCCAGCAGCCGCGGACAGTCGACCGTAAACACCATATATTTT. Amino acid sequence: CASSRGQSTVNTIYF.

The V and J genes are TRBV7-2 and TRBJ2-7, with 7 nucleotides matching TRBD1. The CDR3 extends over 15 amino acids. Germline values: CDR1 SGHTA, CDR2 FQGNSA. After removal of 6 bases from V and 2 bases from J, the junction contained 10 bases not matched to a gene. CDR3 bases: TGTGCCAGCAGTTACTCCGGGACAGTAGCCTACGAGCAGTACTTC. As protein: CASSYSGTVAYEQYF. Complete variable domain (other parts from reference TRBV7-2 and TRBJ2-7): GAGVSQSPSNKVTEKGKDVELRCDPISGHTALYWYRQSLGQGLEFLIYFQGNSAPDKSGLPSDRFSAERTGGSVSTLTIQRTQQEDSAVYLCASSYSGTVAYEQYFGPGTRLTVT.

The J gene is TRBJ1-1, the V gene TRBV28, with TRBD1 identical over 10 bases. Germline CDR1 and CDR2: MDHEN and SYDVKM. V lost 4 bases, J lost 1 base, and 12 bases stayed unmatched. CDR3 length: 18 amino acids. CDR3 in amino acids: CASSWGAGTGAKNTEAFF. CDR3 bases: TGTGCCAGCAGTTGGGGCGCCGGGACAGGGGCAAAGAACACTGAAGCTTTCTTT. Together with reference TRBV28 and TRBJ1-1, the CDR3 gives the full variable domain: DVKVTQSSRYLVKRTGEKVFLECVQDMDHENMFWYRQDPGLGLRLIYFSYDVKMKEKGDIPEGYSVSREKKERFSLILESASTNQTSMYLCASSWGAGTGAKNTEAFFGQGTRLTVV.

This clone has only a few counts. This rearrangement joins TRBV7-3 to TRBJ1-2; 7 positions agree with TRBD1. Unmatched junction bases numbered 3, after V lost 5 bases and J lost 3 bases. Per germline, CDR1 SGHTA and CDR2 FQGTGA. This CDR3 has 13 amino acids. CDR3 coding DNA: TGTGCCAGCAGCCCTCAGGGGGACTATGGCTACACCTTC. Amino acids: CASSPQGDYGYTF.

This chain joins TRBV4-1 and TRBJ1-1, with 7 nucleotides matching TRBD1. V lost 5 bases to trimming and J lost 1 base; unmatched junction nucleotides: 10. The germline gives CDR1 MGHRA, CDR2 YSYEKL. CDR3 length equals 16 residues. The CDR3 DNA sequence: TGCGCCAGCAGCAAGCGACAGGGAGGTAGGAACACTGAAGCTTTCTTT. This gives the protein CASSKRQGGRNTEAFF.

The chain joins TRBV7-3 to TRBJ2-1, with 12 bases that match TRBD2. This CDR3 comprises 16 residues. CDR1 and CDR2 from the germline V gene are SGHTA and FQGTGA. V dropped 0 bases and J dropped 7; count of bases not matched to a gene: 4. CDR3 nucleotides: TGTGCCAGCAGCTTAACCTTTCTAGCGGGAGGGAATGAGCAGTTCTTC. Encoded protein: CASSLTFLAGGNEQFF.

This sequence joins TRBV6-6 and TRBJ2-1; D not resolved. CDR1 is MNHNY and CDR2 is SVGAGI in the germline V gene (reference sequence). The V end was cut by 2 bases, the J end by 1 base, with 6 bases between. The CDR3 length is 14 residues. The CDR3 protein is CASSYELSYNEQFF. CDR3 DNA: TGTGCCAGCAGTTACGAGCTATCCTACAATGAGCAGTTCTTC.

This clone has a handful of counts. The rearrangement links TRBV5-4 to TRBJ2-3; D call uncertain. Germline assignment: CDR1 SGHNT and CDR2 YYREEE (reference sequence). The V and J ends lost 4 bases and 2 bases respectively, with 11 bases between them. This CDR3 has 14 amino acids. The CDR3 region has the DNA TGTGCCAGCAGCCCTTCTACCTACACAGATACGCAGTATTTT. This gives the protein CASSPSTYTDTQYF.

The chain is built from TRBV7-3 and TRBJ1-6; D gene ambiguous. The CDR3 runs to 16 residues. Trimming took off 1 base at V and 0 bases at J, with 7 bases between the two ends. Germline CDR1 is SGHTA and CDR2 is FQGTGA. The CDR3 DNA reads TGTGCCAGCAGCTTAAGGTCGAGCTCCTATAATTCACCCCTCCACTTT. As protein: CASSLRSSSYNSPLHF.

Regarding this clone: The junction and the germline gene differ at one end; a read error may be behind it. V gene TRBV7-7 combines with J gene TRBJ2-7; TRBD2 matches at 9 bases. The CDR3 is 13 amino acids. Germline CDR1 is SSHAT and CDR2 is FNYEAQ (reference sequence). The CDR3 coding sequence is TGTGCTAGCAGCCGTAGCGGGAGCTACGAGCAGTACTTC. Translation gives CASSRSGSYEQYF.

The J gene is TRBJ2-7, the V gene TRBV4-2; no reliable D call. The CDR3 spans 14 residues. Germline CDR1 and CDR2: LGHNA and YNFKEQ. Trimming took off 0 bases at V and 7 bases at J, with 13 bases between the two ends. In DNA, the CDR3 is TGTGCCAGCAGCCAAGACAATGTGCGGATAGAGCAGTACTTC. Translated, it gives CASSQDNVRIEQYF.

The rearrangement uses TRBV13 and TRBJ2-2, with 9 bases matching TRBD2. V shed 9 bases and J 8 bases; nucleotides not matched to a gene: 13. The CDR3 consists of 15 residues. Germline V lookup: CDR1 PRHDT, CDR2 FYEKMQ (reference sequence). CDR3 amino acids: CASTRISGSLGELFF. Written as DNA, the CDR3 is TGTGCCAGTACCAGGATTAGCGGGAGCCTTGGGGAGCTGTTTTTT. The entire variable domain, with the rest obtained from reference TRBV13 and TRBJ2-2, is as follows: AAGVIQSPRHLIKEKRETATLKCYPIPRHDTVYWYQQGPGQDPQFLISFYEKMQSDKGSIPDRFSAQQFSDYHSELNMSSLELGDSALYFCASTRISGSLGELFFGEGSRLTVL.

This rearrangement joins TRBV6-1 to TRBJ1-2; D is possibly TRBD1 (5 bases). The V end lost 6 bases, the J end lost 0 bases, and 11 bases lay between the germline ends. Germline CDR1 reads MNHNS; CDR2 reads SASEGT. This CDR3 comprises 14 residues. This CDR3 reads CASRGTESNYGYTF. The CDR3 DNA follows: TGTGCCAGCAGGGGGACTGAGTCTAACTATGGCTACACCTTC.

The genes are TRBV18 and TRBJ1-1; no clear D gene. The CDR3 runs 12 residues. Germline V gene lookup returns CDR1 KGHSH and CDR2 LQKENI. With 6 bases removed from V and 8 bases from J, the gap between germline ends came to 13 bases. The CDR3: CASSPVIEEAFF. For the CDR3, the DNA is TGTGCCAGCTCCCCCGTTATCGAGGAAGCTTTCTTT.

This clone was observed once. The chain joins TRBV5-4 to TRBJ2-1; 7 positions match TRBD2. The J segment lost 0 bases and the V segment lost 5 bases, leaving 5 bases of the junction unmatched. The CDR3 covers 15 residues. CDR1 is SGHNT, CDR2 YYREEE, per germline (reference sequence). In nucleotides, the CDR3 is TGTGCCAGCAGAATGGGGACTAACTCCTACAATGAGCAGTTCTTC. Translating it yields CASRMGTNSYNEQFF.

This clone was recorded once. The chain combines TRBV11-2 with TRBJ2-7; no clear D gene. V shed 5 bases and J shed 7 bases, with 9 bases lying between them. Germline CDR1 and CDR2: SGHAT and FQNNGV. The CDR3 is made up of 11 amino acids. The DNA for the CDR3 is TGTGCCAGCAGCGCCCACAGTGAGCAGTACTTC. This codes for CASSAHSEQYF.

The chain joins TRBV7-9 to TRBJ2-2; a weak D match, TRBD2 (6 bases). The CDR3 totals 16 residues. The germline V gene encodes CDR1 SEHNR and CDR2 FQNEAQ (reference sequence). V was pared by 1 base and J by 2 bases, with 11 bases between. The CDR3 loop reads CASSLVGGTNTGELFF. CDR3 nucleotides: TGTGCCAGCAGCTTAGTTGGGGGGACCAACACCGGGGAGCTGTTTTTT.